This T cell receptor (beta chain) was obtained from a study of OX40 agonist ivuxolimab in advanced cancers. As for the study in general: Given to patients was ivuxolimab, an agonistic anti-OX40 (CD134) antibody.

Study-wide findings and caveats: The CD4+ and CD8+ T cells in the blood had expanded clonally by week 6 at 0.1 to 3.0 mg/kg.

Some clones are missing from TCRdb's copy, which holds only in-frame ones; the method was immunoSEQ multiplex PCR. The sample has some 70,000 clones; about 79% are singletons. The CDR3 length is 14 residues. The V gene lost 5 bases and the J gene lost 5 bases, with 15 bases spanning the gap. Germline V gene lookup returns CDR1 MNHNS and CDR2 SASEGT. Patients were ruled out by autoimmune disease history or systemic immunosuppression. In regard to this clone: Its antigen is unidentified.

The clonotype was recovered from an adult with an advanced solid tumor such as melanoma, head and neck, liver or kidney cancer. The sample in question was CD4+ or CD8+ T cells sorted from blood, obtained in a trial of the OX40 agonist ivuxolimab. V usage is TRBV6-1 and J usage is TRBJ1-2; D is possibly TRBD1 (5 bases). The CDR3 is CASSPRGGVYGYTF. The CDR3 nucleotides are TGTGCCAGCAGTCCCCGGGGCGGGGTTTATGGCTACACCTTC.